The rows below give T cell receptor beta chains drawn from one sample of a study of blood T cell repertoires in COVID-19. Libraries were prepared by immunoSEQ multiplex PCR; TCRdb keeps only in-frame clonotypes and omits some of them. The sample consists of 140,000 or so clones, about 87% of them appearing once. Sequenced: peripheral blood. The receptors come from a woman aged 45-65 years with acute or convalescent COVID-19. Each CDR3 is given with its conserved first and last residue. A D gene is named only where the DNA matches it firmly. Expanded clones are given a class, and other clones once, few, many or no size at all.

D gene | CDR3 length | J gene | V gene | clone size | CDR3 DNA | CDR3 protein
- | 14 | TRBJ1-4 | TRBV3-1/TRBV3-2 | few | TGTGCCAGCAGCCTCCGGGATGTTAATGAAAAACTGTTTTTT | CASSLRDVNEKLFF
- | 14 | TRBJ1-6 | TRBV20-1 | - | TGCAGTGCTAGTGTTCCAGAATATAATTCACCCCTCCACTTT | CSASVPEYNSPLHF
- | 13 | TRBJ1-5 | TRBV5-1 | - | TGCGCCAGCAGACAGGGCGACAATCAGCCCCAGCATTTT | CASRQGDNQPQHF
- | 15 | TRBJ1-2 | TRBV2 | - | TGTGCCAGCAGTACCCGGATCGACGAGGCCTATGGCTACACCTTC | CASSTRIDEAYGYTF
TRBD1 | 16 | TRBJ2-4 | TRBV15 | - | TGTGCCACCAGCAGGGGGAGGTCGGGACAGGTATACATTCAGTACTTC | CATSRGRSGQVYIQYF
- | 12 | TRBJ1-3 | TRBV7-9 | - | TGTGCCAGCAGGAGTTTGGTAAACACCATATATTTT | CASRSLVNTIYF
TRBD1 | 15 | TRBJ2-1 | TRBV5-5 | - | TGTGCCAGCAGCGCCGGACTCGGGACAGCCAATGAGCAGTTCTTC | CASSAGLGTANEQFF
TRBD1 | 13 | TRBJ1-1 | TRBV7-8 | - | TGTGCCAGCAGCTCATCAGGGGGGACTGAAGCTTTCTTT | CASSSSGGTEAFF
- | 13 | TRBJ1-1 | TRBV5-8 | - | TGTGCCAGCACTAGGGGCATGAACACTGAAGCTTTCTTT | CASTRGMNTEAFF
TRBD2 | 15 | TRBJ2-1 | TRBV9 | - | TGTGCCAGCAGCGTAGACGCGGGAGAGTTCAATGAGCAGTTCTTC | CASSVDAGEFNEQFF
TRBD2 | 13 | TRBJ2-7 | TRBV19 | - | TGTGCCAGTAGTTCACTCGGGGGGGTCGAGCAGTACTTC | CASSSLGGVEQYF
TRBD2 | 17 | TRBJ2-1 | TRBV13 | - | TGTGCCAGCAGCTCCGCATATAGCGGGAGGGTCTACAATGAGCAGTTCTTC | CASSSAYSGRVYNEQFF
- | 13 | TRBJ2-5 | TRBV6-5 | - | TGTGCCTCACAGAGGCTAGCTCAAGAGACCCAGTACTTC | CASQRLAQETQYF
- | 12 | TRBJ2-5 | TRBV11-2 | - | TGTGCCAGCAGCTTAGCAGGCTCGACCCAGTACTTC | CASSLAGSTQYF
- | 14 | TRBJ1-2 | TRBV19 | - | TGTGCCAGTACCCTCTCAGGGTTTAACTATGGCTACACCTTC | CASTLSGFNYGYTF
TRBD2 | 16 | TRBJ2-6 | TRBV19 | - | TGTTCCTGCCGGGGGAGGGTGCTGCCTGGGGCCAACGTCCTGACTTTC | CSCRGRVLPGANVLTF
TRBD1 | 16 | TRBJ1-1 | TRBV5-1 | - | TGCGCCAGCAGCGGGGAGACAGGGTCCCTGACCTCGAGAGCTTTCTTT | CASSGETGSLTSRAFF
- | 15 | TRBJ1-6 | TRBV6-5 | - | TGTGCCAGCATCACAAAGAGGGGGAAGGATTCACCCCTCCACTTT | CASITKRGKDSPLHF
- | 18 | TRBJ1-2 | TRBV19 | - | TGTGCCAGTAGTCTCAGCAACCCCGGAAAAGCGTTACTCTATGGCTACACCTTC | CASSLSNPGKALLYGYTF